This T cell receptor beta chain was sequenced for a study of cytomegalovirus exposure and HLA in healthy donors. Study-wide background: Early on, a data release was issued that held approximately 78 million unique TCRs from HLA-typed donors.

PCR amplification relied on 60 Vbeta primers (plus 13 Jbeta primers). Sequencing used immunoSEQ multiplex PCR; TCRdb keeps in-frame clones, though not all of them. The data show more than 150,000 clones, roughly 80% seen once. This CDR3 comprises 16 residues. The ends were cut back, 5 bases at V and 3 bases at J, with 20 bases in the middle. CDR1 is SQVTM, CDR2 ANQGSEA, per germline. Each of the donors was a healthy bone marrow donor. This TCR derives from a man over 45 in good health and CMV-seronegative. The sample comprised PBMCs. The chain links TRBV29-1 to TRBJ2-1; D may be TRBD1 (7 bases). CDR3 nucleotides: TGCAGCGTTCAAAGATTGGCCAGGGGGGACTACAATGAGCAGTTCTTC. Protein: CSVQRLARGDYNEQFF.